This TCR beta chain was obtained from a study of patients and donors after allogeneic stem cell transplantation. V trimming: 4 bases; J trimming: 6 bases; junction bases outside the gene matches: 3. CDR3 length: 14 amino acids. TCRdb re-called the RT-PCR reads with MiXCR, one entry per CDR3 protein. The table records more than 150,000 distinct CDR3 sequences, around two fifths of them present only once. This TCR came from a human donor who was either an allogeneic HSCT recipient or a stem cell or donor lymphocyte infusion donor (not recorded which). It is not recorded whose cells these are; they may come from a transplant donor. Input material: blood, either unsorted or a sorted T cell fraction (not recorded which). The rearrangement joins TRBV12-3 or TRBV12-4 to TRBJ2-7; 13 bases match TRBD2. The CDR3 loop is CASSSGLAGAEQYF. The CDR3 DNA sequence: TGTGCCAGCAGTTCCGGACTAGCGGGAGCCGAGCAGTACTTC.